This entry lists 8 T cell receptor beta chains sequenced from one sample in a study of T cell repertoires in cytomegalovirus infection. The antigens of these receptors remain unknown. From the reads, TCRdb called clonotypes with MiXCR, one entry per CDR3 protein. The profile covers 55,000 to 85,000 distinct CDR3 sequences, with 20% to 25% appearing a single time and approximately 68% taken by the ten largest. Sample: CD8+ T cells from cultured PBMCs, taken from culture after CMV antigen stimulation. The receptor set was obtained from a human donor in good health (CMV status not recorded). Some clones in this sample may be carry-over from other donors' samples.

The chain is built from TRBV28 and TRBJ1-2; TRBD1 might be the D (6 bases). Germline values: CDR1 MDHEN, CDR2 SYDVKM. V was cut by 3 bases and J by 2 bases, with 16 bases left in between. There are 16 residues in the CDR3. The CDR3 region is CASSFFLTGLNYGYTF. As DNA, the CDR3 is TGTGCCAGCAGTTTTTTTCTGACAGGATTGAACTATGGCTACACCTTC.

This clonotype has a count of ten or more. The gene calls are TRBV7-8 and TRBJ2-7, with D hard to call. Germline V gives CDR1 SGHVS, CDR2 FQNEAQ. The CDR3 extends over 15 amino acids. Trimming cost V 4 bases and J 3 bases, with 16 bases left between them. CDR3 residues: CASSWVVEPDYEQYF. The CDR3 DNA reads TGTGCCAGCAGCTGGGTTGTGGAGCCGGACTACGAGCAGTACTTC. The whole variable domain, filled in from reference TRBV7-8 and TRBJ2-7, reads GAGVSQSPRYKVAKRGQDVALRCDPISGHVSLFWYQQALGQGPEFLTYFQNEAQLDKSGLPSDRFFAERPEGSVSTLKIQRTQQEDSAVYLCASSWVVEPDYEQYFGPGTRLTVT.

This clonotype was found many times. The chain employs TRBV10-3 and TRBJ1-5; no definite D call. Trimming took off 0 bases at V and 4 bases at J, with 13 bases between the two ends. The germline V gene has CDR1 ENHRY and CDR2 SYGVKD. The CDR3 has 16 amino acids. The CDR3 region is CAISESESRMNQPQHF. The DNA for the CDR3 is TGTGCCATCAGTGAGTCAGAGTCGAGAATGAATCAGCCCCAGCATTTT.

The sample holds a few counts of this clonotype. This sequence joins TRBV7-6 and TRBJ2-7; D unresolved. Germline V CDR1 and CDR2: SGHVS, FNYEAQ. This CDR3 spans 14 amino acids. Trimming stripped 5 bases from V and 1 base from J, with 12 bases between. This chain's CDR3 is CASSPSPGSYEQYF. CDR3 in DNA: TGTGCCAGCAGCCCCTCGCCAGGTTCCTACGAGCAGTACTTC.

The chain links TRBV7-2 to TRBJ2-1, with 10 bases lining up with TRBD2. Germline loops: CDR1 SGHTA, CDR2 FQGNSA. Unmatched junction bases numbered 8, after V lost 0 bases and J lost 0 bases. The CDR3 is made up of 19 amino acids. In DNA, the CDR3 is TGTGCCAGCAGCTTAGCGCGAGCGGGGGGGGCGAGCTCCTACAATGAGCAGTTCTTC. This gives the protein CASSLARAGGASSYNEQFF.

In the case of this clonotype: An end of the junction does not agree with germline; a read error may underlie this. The chain recombines TRBV4-1 with TRBJ1-1; perhaps TRBD1 as D (5 bases). Per germline, CDR1 MGHRA and CDR2 YSYEKL. CDR3 length: 14 residues. CDR3 sequence (DNA): TGCGCCAGCACCACACCCGGGGCCTACACTGAAGCTTTATTT. Translation: CASTTPGAYTEALF.

J is TRBJ2-3 and V is TRBV7-9; 8 bases align to TRBD2. The CDR3 has 15 amino acids. V lost 5 bases and J lost 6; bases outside the gene matches: 10. CDR1 and CDR2 from the germline V gene are SEHNR and FQNEAQ (reference sequence). The CDR3 nucleotides are TGTGCCAGCAGCCCAGAGCTAGCGGGTACGGATACGCAGTATTTT. Its translation: CASSPELAGTDTQYF.

The V gene is TRBV5-5, the J gene TRBJ2-3, with 11 bases identical to TRBD1. Germline V gives CDR1 SGHKS, CDR2 YYEKEE (reference sequence). The CDR3 length is 17 residues. V gave up 2 bases and J gave up 2 bases; unmatched junction bases: 7. CDR3 loop: CASSLGQGAILTDTQYF. DNA for the CDR3: TGTGCCAGCAGCTTAGGACAGGGGGCTATCCTCACAGATACGCAGTATTTT. Using reference TRBV5-5 and TRBJ2-3 for the parts outside the CDR3, the full variable domain is DAGVTQSPTHLIKTRGQQVTLRCSPISGHKSVSWYQQVLGQGPQFIFQYYEKEERGRGNFPDRFSARQFPNYSSELNVNALLLGDSALYLCASSLGQGAILTDTQYFGPGTRLTVL.